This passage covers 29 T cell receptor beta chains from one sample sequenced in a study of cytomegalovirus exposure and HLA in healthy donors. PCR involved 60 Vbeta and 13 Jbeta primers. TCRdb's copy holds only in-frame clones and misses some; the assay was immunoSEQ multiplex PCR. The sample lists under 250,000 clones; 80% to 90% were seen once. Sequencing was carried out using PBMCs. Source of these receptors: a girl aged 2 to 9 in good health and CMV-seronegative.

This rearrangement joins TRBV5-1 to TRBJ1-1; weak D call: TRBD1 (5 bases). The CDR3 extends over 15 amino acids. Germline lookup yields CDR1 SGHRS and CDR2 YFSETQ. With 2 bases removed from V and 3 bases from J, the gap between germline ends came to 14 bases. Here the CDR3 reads CASSFRTRVDTEAFF. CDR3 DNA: TGCGCCAGCAGCTTTCGGACAAGGGTTGACACTGAAGCTTTCTTT.

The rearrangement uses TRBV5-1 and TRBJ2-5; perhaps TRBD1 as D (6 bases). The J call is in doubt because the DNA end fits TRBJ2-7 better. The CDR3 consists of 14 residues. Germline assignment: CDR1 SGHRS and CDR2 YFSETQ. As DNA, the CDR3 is TGCGCCAGCAGCTTGGGCAGGGGTTCCTACGAGCAGTACTTC. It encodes CASSLGRGSYEQYF.

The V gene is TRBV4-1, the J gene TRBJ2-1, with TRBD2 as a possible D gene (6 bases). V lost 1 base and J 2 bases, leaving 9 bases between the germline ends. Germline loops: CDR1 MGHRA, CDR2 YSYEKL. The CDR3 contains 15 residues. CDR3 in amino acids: CASSQGIAAYNEQFF. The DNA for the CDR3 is TGCGCCAGCAGCCAAGGAATAGCGGCCTACAATGAGCAGTTCTTC.

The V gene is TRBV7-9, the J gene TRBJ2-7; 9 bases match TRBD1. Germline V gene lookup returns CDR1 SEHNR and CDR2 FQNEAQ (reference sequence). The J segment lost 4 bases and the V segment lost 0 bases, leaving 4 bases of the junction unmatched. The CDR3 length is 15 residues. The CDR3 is CASSLAGQGRYEQYF. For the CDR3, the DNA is TGTGCCAGCAGCTTAGCGGGACAGGGCCGGTACGAGCAGTACTTC.

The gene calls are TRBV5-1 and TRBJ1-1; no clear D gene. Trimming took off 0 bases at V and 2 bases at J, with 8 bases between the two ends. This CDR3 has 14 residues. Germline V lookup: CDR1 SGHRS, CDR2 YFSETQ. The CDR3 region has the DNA TGCGCCAGCAGCTTGGCTGGCTCTAACACTGAAGCTTTCTTT. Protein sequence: CASSLAGSNTEAFF.

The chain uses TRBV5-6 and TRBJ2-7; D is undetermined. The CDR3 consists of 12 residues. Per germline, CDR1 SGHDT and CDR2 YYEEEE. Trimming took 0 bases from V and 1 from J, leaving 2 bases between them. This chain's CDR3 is CASSLVSYEQYF. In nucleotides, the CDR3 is TGTGCCAGCAGCTTGGTATCCTACGAGCAGTACTTC.

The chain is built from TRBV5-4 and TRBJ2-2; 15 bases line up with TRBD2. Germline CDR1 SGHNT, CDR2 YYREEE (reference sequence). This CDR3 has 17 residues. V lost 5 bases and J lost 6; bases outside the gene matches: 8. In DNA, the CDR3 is TGTGCCAGCAGGTGGACTAGCGGGGGGGCCGTAGCCGGGGAGCTGTTTTTT. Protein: CASRWTSGGAVAGELFF.

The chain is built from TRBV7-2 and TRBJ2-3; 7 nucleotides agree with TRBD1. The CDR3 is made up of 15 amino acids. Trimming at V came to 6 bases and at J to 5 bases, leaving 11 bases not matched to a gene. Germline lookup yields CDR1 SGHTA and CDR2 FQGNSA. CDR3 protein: CASRQRGGGQDTQYF. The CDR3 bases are TGTGCCAGCAGACAAAGAGGGGGCGGACAAGATACGCAGTATTTT.

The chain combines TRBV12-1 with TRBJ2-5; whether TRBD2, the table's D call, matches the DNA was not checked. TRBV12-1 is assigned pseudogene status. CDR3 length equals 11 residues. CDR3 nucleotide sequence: TGTGCCAGCAGCGGGTTCCACGGGCAGTACTTC. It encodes CASSGFHGQYF.

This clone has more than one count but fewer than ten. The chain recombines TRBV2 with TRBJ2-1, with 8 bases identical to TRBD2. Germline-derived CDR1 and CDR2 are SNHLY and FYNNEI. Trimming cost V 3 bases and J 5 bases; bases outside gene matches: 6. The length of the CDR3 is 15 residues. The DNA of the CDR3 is TGTGCCAGCAGTGAGCACGGGAGGGTTAACAATGAGCAGTTCTTC. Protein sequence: CASSEHGRVNNEQFF.

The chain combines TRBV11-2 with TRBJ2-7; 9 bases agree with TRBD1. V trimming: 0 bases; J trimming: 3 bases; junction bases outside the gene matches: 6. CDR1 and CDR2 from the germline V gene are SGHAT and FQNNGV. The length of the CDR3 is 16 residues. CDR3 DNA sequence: TGTGCCAGCAGCTTAGATCCCGGGACAGGGTTCTACGAGCAGTACTTC. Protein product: CASSLDPGTGFYEQYF.

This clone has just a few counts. The CDR3 sequence is CASSDSSQGFGYTF. CDR3 coding DNA: TGTGCCAGCAGTGACTCAAGCCAGGGTTTCGGCTACACCTTC. J is TRBJ1-2 and V is TRBV6-4; D perhaps matches TRBD1 (5 bases). V shed 0 bases and J shed 8 bases, with 13 bases lying between them. This CDR3 spans 14 amino acids. The germline V gene has CDR1 MRHNA and CDR2 SNTAGT.

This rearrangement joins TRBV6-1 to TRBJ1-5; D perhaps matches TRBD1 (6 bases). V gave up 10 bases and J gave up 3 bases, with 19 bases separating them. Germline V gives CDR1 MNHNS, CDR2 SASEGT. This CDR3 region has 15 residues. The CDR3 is CATMAGGHNNQPQHF. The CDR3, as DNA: TGTGCCACTATGGCGGGGGGGCATAACAATCAGCCCCAGCATTTT.

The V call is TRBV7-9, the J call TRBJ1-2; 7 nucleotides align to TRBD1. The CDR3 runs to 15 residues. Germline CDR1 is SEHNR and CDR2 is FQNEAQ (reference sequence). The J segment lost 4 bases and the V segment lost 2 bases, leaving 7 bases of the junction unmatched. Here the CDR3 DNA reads TGTGCCAGCAGCTTATCTCAGGGGGAAGCCTATGGCTACACCTTC. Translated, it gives CASSLSQGEAYGYTF.

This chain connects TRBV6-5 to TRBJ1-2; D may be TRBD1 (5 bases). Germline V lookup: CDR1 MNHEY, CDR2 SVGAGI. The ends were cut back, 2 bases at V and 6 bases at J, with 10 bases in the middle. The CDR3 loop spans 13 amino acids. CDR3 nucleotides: TGTGCCAGCAGTTACGGAAACAGGAATGGCTACACCTTC. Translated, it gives CASSYGNRNGYTF.

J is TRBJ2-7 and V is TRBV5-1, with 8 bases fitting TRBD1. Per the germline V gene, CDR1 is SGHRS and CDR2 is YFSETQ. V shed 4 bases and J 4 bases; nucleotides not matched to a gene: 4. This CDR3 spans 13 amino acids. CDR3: CASSAGGVYEQYF. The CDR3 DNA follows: TGCGCCAGCAGCGCAGGGGGCGTTTACGAGCAGTACTTC. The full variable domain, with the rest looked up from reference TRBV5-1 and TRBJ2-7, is KAGVTQTPRYLIKTRGQQVTLSCSPISGHRSVSWYQQTPGQGLQFLFEYFSETQRNKGNFPGRFSGRQFSNSRSEMNVSTLELGDSALYLCASSAGGVYEQYFGPGTRLTVT.

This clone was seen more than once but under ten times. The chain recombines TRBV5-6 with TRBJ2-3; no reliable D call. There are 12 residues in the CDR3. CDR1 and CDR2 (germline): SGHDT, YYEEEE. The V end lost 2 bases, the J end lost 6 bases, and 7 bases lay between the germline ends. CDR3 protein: CASSLYWDTQYF. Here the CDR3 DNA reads TGTGCCAGCAGCTTATACTGGGATACGCAGTATTTT. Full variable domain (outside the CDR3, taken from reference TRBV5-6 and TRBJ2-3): DAGVTQSPTHLIKTRGQQVTLRCSPKSGHDTVSWYQQALGQGPQFIFQYYEEEERQRGNFPDRFSGHQFPNYSSELNVNALLLGDSALYLCASSLYWDTQYFGPGTRLTVL.

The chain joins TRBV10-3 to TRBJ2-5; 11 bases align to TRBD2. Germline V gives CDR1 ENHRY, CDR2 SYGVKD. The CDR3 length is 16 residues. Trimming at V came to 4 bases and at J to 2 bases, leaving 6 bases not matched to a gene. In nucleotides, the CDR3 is TGTGCCATCAGTGGAAGTAGCGGGGGGGGACAAGAGACCCAGTACTTC. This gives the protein CAISGSSGGGQETQYF.

CDR3 coding DNA: TGCAGCGTTGAAGAGGGACACTGGAACATTCAGTACTTC. This sequence encodes CSVEEGHWNIQYF. The chain couples TRBV29-1 to TRBJ2-4; maybe TRBD1 (6 bases). Germline values: CDR1 SQVTM, CDR2 ANQGSEA. V lost 0 bases, J lost 7 bases, and 10 bases lay in between. The CDR3 covers 13 residues.

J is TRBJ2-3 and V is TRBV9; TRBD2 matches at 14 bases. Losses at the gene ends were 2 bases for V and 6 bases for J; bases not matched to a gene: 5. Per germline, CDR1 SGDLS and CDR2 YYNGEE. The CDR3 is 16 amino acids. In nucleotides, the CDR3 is TGTGCCAGCAGCGTCGCAGGGACTAGCGGGGGTGATACGCAGTATTTT. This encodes CASSVAGTSGGDTQYF.

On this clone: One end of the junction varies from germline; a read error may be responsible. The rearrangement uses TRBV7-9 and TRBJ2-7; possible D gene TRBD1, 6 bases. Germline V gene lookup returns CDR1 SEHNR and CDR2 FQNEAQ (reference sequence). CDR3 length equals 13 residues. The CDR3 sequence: CSSSLRGSYEQYF. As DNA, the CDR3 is TGTTCCAGCAGCTTGAGGGGGTCCTACGAGCAGTACTTC.

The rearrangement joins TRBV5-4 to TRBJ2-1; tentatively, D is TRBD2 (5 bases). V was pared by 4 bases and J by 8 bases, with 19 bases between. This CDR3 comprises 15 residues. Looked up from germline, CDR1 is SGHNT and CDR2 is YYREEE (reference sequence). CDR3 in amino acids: CASSRDSSPPDEQFF. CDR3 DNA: TGTGCCAGCAGCCGGGATAGTAGTCCCCCCGATGAGCAGTTCTTC. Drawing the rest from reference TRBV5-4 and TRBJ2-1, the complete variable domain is ETGVTQSPTHLIKTRGQQVTLRCSSQSGHNTVSWYQQALGQGPQFIFQYYREEENGRGNFPPRFSGLQFPNYSSELNVNALELDDSALYLCASSRDSSPPDEQFFGPGTRLTVL.

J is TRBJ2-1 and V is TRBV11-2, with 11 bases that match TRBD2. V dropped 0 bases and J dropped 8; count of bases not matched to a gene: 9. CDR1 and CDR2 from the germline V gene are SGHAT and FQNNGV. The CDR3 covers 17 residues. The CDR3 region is CASSLDLVTSGIDEQFF. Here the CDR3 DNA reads TGTGCCAGCAGCTTAGATCTCGTGACTAGCGGGATCGATGAGCAGTTCTTC.

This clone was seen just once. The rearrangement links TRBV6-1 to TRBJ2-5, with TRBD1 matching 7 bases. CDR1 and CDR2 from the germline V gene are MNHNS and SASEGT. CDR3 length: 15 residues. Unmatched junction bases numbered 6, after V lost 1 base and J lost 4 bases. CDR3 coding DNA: TGTGCCAGCAGTGAAGGGGTGAACAGGGGAGAGACCCAGTACTTC. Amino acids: CASSEGVNRGETQYF.

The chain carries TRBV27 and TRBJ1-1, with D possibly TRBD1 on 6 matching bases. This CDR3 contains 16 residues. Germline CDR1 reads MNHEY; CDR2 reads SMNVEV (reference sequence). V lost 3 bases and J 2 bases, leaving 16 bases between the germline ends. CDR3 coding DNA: TGTGCCAGCAGTTTTTTCTGCAGGGGCACAAACACTGAAGCTTTCTTT. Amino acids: CASSFFCRGTNTEAFF.

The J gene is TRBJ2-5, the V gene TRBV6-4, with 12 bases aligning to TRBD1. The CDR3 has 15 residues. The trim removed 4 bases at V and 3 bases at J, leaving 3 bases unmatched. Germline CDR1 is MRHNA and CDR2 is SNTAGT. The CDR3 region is CASSGDRGREETQYF. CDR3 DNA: TGTGCCAGCAGTGGGGACAGGGGGCGCGAAGAGACCCAGTACTTC.

The CDR3 region has the DNA TGTGCCAGCGGACTACAATGGGGGGTCGGGCAGTTCTTC. Translating it yields CASGLQWGVGQFF. This sequence joins TRBV7-9 and TRBJ2-1; a possible D gene is TRBD2 (6 bases). Germline lookup yields CDR1 SEHNR and CDR2 FQNEAQ (reference sequence). Between the trimmed V and J ends, which lost 8 bases and 12 bases, there was a span of 20 bases. CDR3 length: 13 residues.

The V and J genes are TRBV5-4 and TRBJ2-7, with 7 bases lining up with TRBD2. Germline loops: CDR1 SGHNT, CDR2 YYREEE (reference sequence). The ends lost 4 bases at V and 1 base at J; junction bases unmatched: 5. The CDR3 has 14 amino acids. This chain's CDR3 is CASSPAGRSYEQYF. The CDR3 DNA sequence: TGTGCCAGCAGCCCCGCCGGGAGGTCCTACGAGCAGTACTTC.

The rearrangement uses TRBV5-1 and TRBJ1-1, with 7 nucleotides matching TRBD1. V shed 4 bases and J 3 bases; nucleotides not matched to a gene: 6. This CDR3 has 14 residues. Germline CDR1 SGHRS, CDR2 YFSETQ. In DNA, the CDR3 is TGCGCCAGCAGCACAGAGACAGGGTACACTGAAGCTTTCTTT. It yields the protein CASSTETGYTEAFF.